A selection of T cell receptor beta chains follows, all from one sample in a study of cytomegalovirus exposure and HLA in healthy donors. The table came from immunoSEQ multiplex PCR; TCRdb's copy has only in-frame clones and leaves some out. The data contain about 220,000 clones, around 76% of them singletons. Material for sequencing was PBMCs. These receptors were taken from a man aged 18-30 years in good health and CMV-seronegative. The CDR3 runs from the conserved cysteine through the conserved F or W. Each record gives: clone size, D gene, J gene, V gene, CDR3 DNA, CDR3 protein. A D gene is named only where the DNA matches it firmly. Clone size is shown for a subset of rows, as once, few, many or a class of expanded clone.

>-|-|TRBJ2-5|TRBV4-1
TGCGCCAGCAGCCCAACTAGCCCAGAGACCCAGTACTTC
CASSPTSPETQYF
>-|-|TRBJ2-7|TRBV2
TGTGCCAGCAGTGAAGGAGGGCCCGCTTACGAGCAGTACTTC
CASSEGGPAYEQYF
>-|-|TRBJ1-2|TRBV6-1
TGTGCCGTCAGGGGACGGAACTATGGCTACACCTTC
CAVRGRNYGYTF
>-|TRBD2|TRBJ2-7|TRBV25-1
TGTGCCAGCAGTGAACCTAGCGGGAGTGCCCTCGAGCAGTACTTC
CASSEPSGSALEQYF
>few|-|TRBJ1-2|TRBV6-1
TGTGCCAGCAGTGAACTCCAAGCCCGGGGGATGTTAAGTGGGTACTATGGCTACACCTTC
CASSELQARGMLSGYYGYTF
>-|-|TRBJ1-5|TRBV15
TGTGCCACCAGCAGAGACACAGTAAGCAATCAGCCCCAGCATTTT
CATSRDTVSNQPQHF
>-|-|TRBJ2-1|TRBV6-5
TGTGCCAGCAGTTACGCGGGGAGGCAGTTCTTC
CASSYAGRQFF
>-|TRBD1|TRBJ2-1|TRBV7-9
TGTGCCAGCAGCCGACAGGGGGCCATGTACAATGAGCAGTTCTTC
CASSRQGAMYNEQFF
>-|-|TRBJ2-1|TRBV7-2
TGTGCCAGCAGCTTGGGACTCACGACAATGAGAGCGCAGTTCTTC
CASSLGLTTMRAQFF
>-|TRBD1|TRBJ2-1|TRBV4-1
TGCGCCAGCAGCCAAGTGGGTCGGGACAGGGTTTATGAGCAGTTCTTC
CASSQVGRDRVYEQFF
>-|TRBD1|TRBJ2-5|TRBV27
TGTGCCAGCAGTTTAAACAGGGGGCAGGAGACCCAGTACTTC
CASSLNRGQETQYF
>-|TRBD1|TRBJ1-2|TRBV28
TGTGCCAGCGTCGAGACCGGGACAGGCTATGGCTACACCTTC
CASVETGTGYGYTF
>-|-|TRBJ1-1|TRBV2
TGTGCCAGCAGTGTCGGCAGGGCTGGGGCTTTCTTT
CASSVGRAGAFF
>-|-|TRBJ2-7|TRBV9
TGTGCCAGCAGCGTAGATACGGGGAGCTCCTACGAGCAGTACTTC
CASSVDTGSSYEQYF
>-|-|TRBJ2-7|TRBV9
TGTGCCAGCAGCGTAGAAGGGGGATCCTACGAGCAGTACTTC
CASSVEGGSYEQYF
>-|-|TRBJ2-2|TRBV6-6
TGTGCCAGCAGTTACTCCTCGAGATGGACCGGGGAGCTGTTTTTT
CASSYSSRWTGELFF
>-|-|TRBJ1-2|TRBV7-6
TGTGCCAGCAGCTTGGCCACGAACTATGGCTACACCTTC
CASSLATNYGYTF
>-|TRBD1|TRBJ2-2|TRBV7-9
TGTGCCAGCAGCCGAGCAGGGGGCCAGAAAACCGGGGAGCTGTTTTTT
CASSRAGGQKTGELFF
>-|-|TRBJ2-1|TRBV21-1
TGTGCCGGAGGGGGGGGGCATAATGAGCAGTTCTTC
CAGGGGHNEQFF
>-|-|TRBJ1-1|TRBV2
TGTGCCAGCAGGAACTGGAACACTGAAGCTTTCTTT
CASRNWNTEAFF
>-|TRBD1|TRBJ2-7|TRBV6-1
TGTGCCAGCAGTACCGGGACAGGGGGCTACGAGCAGTACTTC
CASSTGTGGYEQYF
>-|TRBD1|TRBJ1-5|TRBV6-5
TGTGCCAGCAGTTTAGGACAGGGGAACAATCAGCCCCAGCATTTT
CASSLGQGNNQPQHF
>-|TRBD2|TRBJ2-3|TRBV5-1
TGCGCCAGCAGCTTTAAGACTAGCGGAAACACAGATACGCAGTATTTT
CASSFKTSGNTDTQYF
>-|TRBD1|TRBJ1-2|TRBV2
TGTGCCAGTAGACAGGGGAGCTACACCTTC
CASRQGSYTF
>-|-|TRBJ1-1|TRBV5-4
TGTGCCAGCAGCTTGGGGGGGCCGAACACTGAAGCTTTCTTT
CASSLGGPNTEAFF
>-|-|TRBJ2-7|TRBV28
TGTGCCAGCAGTTTGAGCTCCTACGAGCAGTACTTC
CASSLSSYEQYF
>-|-|TRBJ1-2|TRBV7-9
TGTGCCAGCAGCCGGGAGCAGGGAAACTATGGCTACACCTTC
CASSREQGNYGYTF
>-|TRBD1|TRBJ1-5|TRBV12-5
TGTGCTAGTGGTCCTCCGGGACAGGGATTCGTGAAAAGCAATCAGCCCCAGCATTTT
CASGPPGQGFVKSNQPQHF
>-|-|TRBJ2-7|TRBV5-6
TGTGCCAGCAGCTCGGCCGGGGGGCTCTACTTCGAGCAGTACTTC
CASSSAGGLYFEQYF
>-|TRBD2|TRBJ2-4|TRBV28
TGTGCCAGCAGCGGACTAGAGACTTTCAAAAACATTCAGTACTTC
CASSGLETFKNIQYF
>-|TRBD1|TRBJ1-2|TRBV28
TGTGCCAGCAGTGGACAGGGGTGGAACTATGGCTACACCTTC
CASSGQGWNYGYTF
>-|-|TRBJ2-1|TRBV18
TGTGCCAGCTCTCCTAGGGACTCGTCCTGGGACAATGAGCAGTTCTTC
CASSPRDSSWDNEQFF
>-|TRBD2|TRBJ2-1|TRBV27
TGTGCCAGCAGTACACTAGCGGGAGTACATGAGCAGTTCTTC
CASSTLAGVHEQFF
>-|-|TRBJ2-1|TRBV11-2
TGTGCCAGCAGCTTAGATGAGAATGAGCAGTTCTTC
CASSLDENEQFF
>-|TRBD2|TRBJ2-3|TRBV28
TGTGCCAGCAGTCCCTCGGGGGGACCTAGCACAGATACGCAGTATTTT
CASSPSGGPSTDTQYF
>once|-|TRBJ1-1|TRBV5-4
TGTGCCAGCAGCTTGGAGGGCGATCCGGGGGCTGAAGCTTTCTTT
CASSLEGDPGAEAFF
>few|-|TRBJ2-1|TRBV29-1
TGCAGCGTTGATAACAATGAGCAGTTCTTC
CSVDNNEQFF
>-|TRBD1|TRBJ1-2|TRBV2
TGTGCCAGCGGGACAGGGGGCTATGGCTACACCTTC
CASGTGGYGYTF
>-|-|TRBJ2-3|TRBV27
TGTGCCAGCAGTCTCAGGATACTGACGGCTCTGAGCACAGATACGCAGTATTTT
CASSLRILTALSTDTQYF
>-|TRBD2|TRBJ2-3|TRBV27
TGTGCCAGCACGCGGGGGGGCACCCCCAGCACAGATACGCAGTATTTT
CASTRGGTPSTDTQYF
>-|-|TRBJ2-7|TRBV11-2
TGTGCCAGCAGCTTAGTAGAGGTCTCCTACGAGCAGTACTTC
CASSLVEVSYEQYF
>few|-|TRBJ1-3|TRBV7-9
TGTGCCAGCAGCTCCCGAACCGGACACGCTAGCTCTGGAAACACCATATATTTT
CASSSRTGHASSGNTIYF
>-|-|TRBJ2-5|TRBV2
TGTGCCAGCAGTTCGGGGTCAGCCCCTCAAGAGACCCAGTACTTC
CASSSGSAPQETQYF
>-|-|TRBJ2-1|TRBV10-1
TGCGCCAGCAGTGGAGGGCCGAGCTCCTACAATGAGCAGTTCTTC
CASSGGPSSYNEQFF
>few|TRBD1|TRBJ2-5|TRBV18
TGTGCCAGCTCACCGGGAACAGGGGGGCAAGAGACCCAGTACTTC
CASSPGTGGQETQYF
>-|TRBD1|TRBJ1-3|TRBV4-1
TGCGCCAGCAGCCAAAGACAGGGGAAGGCTGGAAACACCATATATTTT
CASSQRQGKAGNTIYF
>-|-|TRBJ2-5|TRBV7-6
TGTGCCAGCAGCTTACTGATCGGGTACCTACGGGAGACCCAGTACTTC
CASSLLIGYLRETQYF
>few|TRBD2|TRBJ2-1|TRBV6-5
TGTGCCAGCAGCCCAGCGGGAGGCTACAACAATGAGCAGTTCTTC
CASSPAGGYNNEQFF
>-|-|TRBJ1-4|TRBV6-1
TGTGCCAGCAGTCTCGGGGTACACGAAAAACTGTTTTTT
CASSLGVHEKLFF
>-|TRBD1|TRBJ2-7|TRBV30
TGTGCCTGGAGTTCCCTGGACAGGGGGCAACTAATAAGCTCCTACGAGCAGTACTTC
CAWSSLDRGQLISSYEQYF
>-|TRBD1|TRBJ2-7|TRBV6-7
TGTGCCAGCAGTTACTTTCAGGGGGCCGCATACGAGCAGTACTTC
CASSYFQGAAYEQYF
>-|TRBD1|TRBJ1-2|TRBV19
TGTGCCAGTAGCGACAGGGAGATCTATGGCTACACCTTC
CASSDREIYGYTF
>few|-|TRBJ1-5|TRBV18
TGTGCCAGCTGCACCGACACGGACAATCAGCCCCAGCATTTT
CASCTDTDNQPQHF
>once|-|TRBJ2-1|TRBV18
TGTGCCAGCTCACCACCGAGAGGGGGGGCTTCAGACAATGAGCAGTTCTTC
CASSPPRGGASDNEQFF
>-|TRBD2|TRBJ2-7|TRBV7-8
TGTGCCAGCAGCTCTACTAGCGGTGCATTCGGAAGCTACGAGCAGTACTTC
CASSSTSGAFGSYEQYF